This T cell receptor (beta chain) was profiled in a study of T cell changes during pregnancy in multiple sclerosis. Repertoires were generated with immunoSEQ multiplex PCR, while TCRdb's copy carries only in-frame clones and drops some. Among 60,000 to 75,000 clones listed, 92% were seen once. The CDR3 has 16 amino acids. Looked up from germline, CDR1 is MDHEN and CDR2 is SYDVKM. V lost 4 bases and J lost 7; bases outside the gene matches: 10. The chain combines TRBV28 with TRBJ1-6; 7 bases match TRBD1. The input for sequencing was peripheral blood, taken in the second trimester of pregnancy. The source of this sequence is a female donor in good health, enrolled as a control in a pregnancy study. CDR3 nucleotide sequence: TGTGCCAGCAGTTCCTCCGGGACAGAGGTAAATTCACCCCTCCACTTT. Translating it yields CASSSSGTEVNSPLHF.